The T cell receptor (beta chain) under discussion was sequenced for a study of prognosis after radiotherapy for stage I lung cancer (dated by TCRdb to about 2021). Concerning the study at large: Between early 2018 and 2019, 15 to 20 patients with stage I NSCLC were enrolled in Nanjing, China. Distant metastases were developed by four of the 19 patients after SBRT, at a median of 7 months, whereas no significant progression was observed in the other 15 patients. The patients included around 13 who had newly diagnosed primary stage I lung tumors, along with five others who had oligometastatic NSCLC after their primary tumor had been surgically resected. All patients were regarded as medically inoperable, because of comorbidities in over 10 patients and refusal of surgery in several patients. About a dozen patients had adenocarcinoma and about seven had squamous cell carcinoma as the tumor histology. Peripheral blood TCR beta repertoires were profiled in stage I NSCLC patients before and after stereotactic body radiotherapy, and the study then linked these repertoires to distant failure. In every patient, SBRT was given without any concurrent therapy. The cohort was made up of about a dozen men and roughly six women, with a median age of approximately 74 years and an age range of about 53 to 85 years. For each of the approximately 19 patients, one blood sample was taken before SBRT and one after, so the study sequenced approximately 38 samples in total. SBRT was given in 3 to 5 fractions with a biologically effective dose of at least 100 Gy, using image-guided IMRT or VMAT.

The junction carries 10 bases between V and J, which are trimmed by 1 base and 0 bases respectively. The CDR3, from cysteine to phenylalanine, totals 16 residues. The read is trimmed to its CDR3 DNA, 48 bases read in frame from base 1. CDR1 SGHTS and CDR2 YDEGEE are derived from the germline V gene. Two rounds of multiplex PCR were performed to amplify the TCR beta CDR3 region from genomic DNA. In the first PCR round, primers specific to each TRBV and TRBJ gene were used, and the primer sequences were filed in Chinese patent CN105087789A. Universal primers were used in the second round of PCR. The Roche High Pure PCR Template Preparation Kit was used to extract genomic DNA from frozen PBMCs. An Illumina HiSeq 3000 was used to sequence the libraries paired-end with 151 bp reads. As for how the authors treated the data: CutAdapt was used to remove raw reads lacking the multiplex PCR primer sequences. Using PEAR, the high-quality paired reads were merged into contigs. TRB V, D and J gene segments were assigned to each contig with MiXCR by alignment to reference sequences. To remove sequencing errors, CDR3 sequences were clustered according to base quality and sequence similarity. Diversity was measured as Shannon entropy normalized by the natural log of productive TCR sequence number. Clonality was computed as one minus the ratio of Shannon entropy to the natural log of the number of unique clonotypes. The Youden index of ROC curves was used to select progression-free survival cut-offs for repertoire metrics, and analyses were performed in R 3.5.3. TCRdb reprocessing: public reads trimmed at Q25 with fastp, clones called with MiXCR, in-frame beta chains kept. CDR3 protein duplicates are merged, each entry listing the most common genes and DNA. TCRdb, not the original authors, processed these V and J calls. The sample table contains about 18,000 distinct CDR3 sequences; only one count was recorded for roughly 45% of them. The ten largest clonotypes hold about 39% of the sample.

All patients had node-negative disease on CT and PET/CT, and none had a history of other malignancies or prior chemotherapy or radiotherapy. Roughly 6 milliliters of peripheral venous blood were drawn into EDTA tubes at each of two time points. PBMCs were isolated by Ficoll-Paque Plus density-gradient centrifugation. Right after collection, samples were placed at -80 degrees C and kept there until analysis. Paper-wide results and their limitations: Tumor specificity of expanded TCR clones was not determined. TRBV and TRBJ usage frequencies reportedly varied with metastasis status, involving two V genes at baseline and about 10 V and two J genes after SBRT. The study was limited by its small cohort and short follow-up, and the findings require independent validation. After SBRT, the number of unique TCR clones decreased (median about 10,000 before versus 6,500 to 7,500 after; Wilcoxon paired P=0.011). No adjustment for multiple comparisons was applied to any of the reported P values. Post-SBRT Shannon entropy and its change from baseline were lower in patients who developed distant metastases; baseline Shannon entropy was not associated with metastases.

In its sample, this clonotype was seen many times. Its antigen has not been determined. No qualities accompany the bases; no much larger clone lies one base away. The material sequenced was PBMCs, taken before or after stereotactic body radiation therapy (not recorded which). This TCR was recovered from a donor aged 50 or older with non-small cell lung cancer. The sequence is built from TRBV5-8 and TRBJ1-4, with the D gene not confidently named. CDR3 sequence: CASSLTPGTTNEKLFF. The sequence in DNA is TGTGCCAGCAGCTTGACGCCCGGAACAACTAATGAAAAACTGTTTTTT.